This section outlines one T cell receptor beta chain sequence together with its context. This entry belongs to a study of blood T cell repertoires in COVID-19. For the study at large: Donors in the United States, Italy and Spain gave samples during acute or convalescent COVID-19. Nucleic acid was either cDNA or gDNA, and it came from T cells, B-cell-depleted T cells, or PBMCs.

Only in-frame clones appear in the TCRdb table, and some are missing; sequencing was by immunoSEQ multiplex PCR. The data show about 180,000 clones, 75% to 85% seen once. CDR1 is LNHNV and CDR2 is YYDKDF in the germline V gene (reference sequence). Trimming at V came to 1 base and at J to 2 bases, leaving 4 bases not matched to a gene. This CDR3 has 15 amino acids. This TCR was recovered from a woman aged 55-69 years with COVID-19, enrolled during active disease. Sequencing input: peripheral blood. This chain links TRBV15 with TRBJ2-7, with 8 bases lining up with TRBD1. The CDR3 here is CATSRAGTGPYEQYV. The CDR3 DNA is TGTGCCACCAGCAGAGCCGGGACAGGTCCCTACGAGCAGTACGTC.